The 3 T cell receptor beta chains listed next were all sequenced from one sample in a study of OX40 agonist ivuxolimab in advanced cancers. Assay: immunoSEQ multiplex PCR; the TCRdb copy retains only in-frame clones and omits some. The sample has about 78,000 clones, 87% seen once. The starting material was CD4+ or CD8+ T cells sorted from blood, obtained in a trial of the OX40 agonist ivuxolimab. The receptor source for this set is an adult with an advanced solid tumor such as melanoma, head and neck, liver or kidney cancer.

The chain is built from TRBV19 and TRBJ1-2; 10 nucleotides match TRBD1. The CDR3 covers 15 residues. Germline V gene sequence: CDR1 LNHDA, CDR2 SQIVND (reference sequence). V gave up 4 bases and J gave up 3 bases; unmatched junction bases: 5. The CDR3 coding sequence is TGTGCCAGTAGTAGTGTAGGGACAGGGGACTATGGCTACACCTTC. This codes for CASSSVGTGDYGYTF. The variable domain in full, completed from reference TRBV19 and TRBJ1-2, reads DGGITQSPKYLFRKEGQNVTLSCEQNLNHDAMYWYRQDPGQGLRLIYYSQIVNDFQKGDIAEGYSVSREKKESFPLTVTSAQKNPTAFYLCASSSVGTGDYGYTFGSGTRLTVV.

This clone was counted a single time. CDR3 sequence reads: CASSTDLTQETQYF. CDR3 nucleotides: TGTGCCAGCAGCACCGACCTGACGCAAGAGACCCAGTACTTC. V and J are TRBV11-2 and TRBJ2-5; D is ambiguous. Germline loops: CDR1 SGHAT, CDR2 FQNNGV. This CDR3 comprises 14 residues. With 5 bases removed from V and 2 bases from J, the gap between germline ends came to 12 bases. The full variable domain, completed using reference TRBV11-2 and TRBJ2-5, is EAGVAQSPRYKIIEKRQSVAFWCNPISGHATLYWYQQILGQGPKLLIQFQNNGVVDDSQLPKDRFSAERLKGVDSTLKIQPAKLEDSAVYLCASSTDLTQETQYFGPGTRLLVL.

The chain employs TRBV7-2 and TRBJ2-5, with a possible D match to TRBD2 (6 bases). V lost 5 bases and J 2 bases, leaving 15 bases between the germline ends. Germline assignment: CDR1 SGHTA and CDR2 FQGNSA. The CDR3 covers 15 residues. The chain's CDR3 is CASSLRGGVQETQYF. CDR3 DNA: TGTGCCAGCAGCCTACGAGGAGGGGTTCAAGAGACCCAGTACTTC. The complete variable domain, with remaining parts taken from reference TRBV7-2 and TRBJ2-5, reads GAGVSQSPSNKVTEKGKDVELRCDPISGHTALYWYRQSLGQGLEFLIYFQGNSAPDKSGLPSDRFSAERTGGSVSTLTIQRTQQEDSAVYLCASSLRGGVQETQYFGPGTRLLVL.